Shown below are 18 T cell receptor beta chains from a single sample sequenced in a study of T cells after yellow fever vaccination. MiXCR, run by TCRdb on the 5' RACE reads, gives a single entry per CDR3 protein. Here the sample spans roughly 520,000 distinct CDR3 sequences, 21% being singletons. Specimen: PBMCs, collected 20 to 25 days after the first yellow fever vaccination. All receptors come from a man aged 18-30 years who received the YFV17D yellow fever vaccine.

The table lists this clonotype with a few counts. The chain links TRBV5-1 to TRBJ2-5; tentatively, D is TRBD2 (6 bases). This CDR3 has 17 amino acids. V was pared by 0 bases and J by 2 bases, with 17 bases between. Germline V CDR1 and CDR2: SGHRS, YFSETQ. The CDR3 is CASSLGPDGGGQETQYF. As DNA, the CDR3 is TGCGCCAGCAGCTTGGGACCTGACGGTGGGGGGCAAGAGACCCAGTACTTC.

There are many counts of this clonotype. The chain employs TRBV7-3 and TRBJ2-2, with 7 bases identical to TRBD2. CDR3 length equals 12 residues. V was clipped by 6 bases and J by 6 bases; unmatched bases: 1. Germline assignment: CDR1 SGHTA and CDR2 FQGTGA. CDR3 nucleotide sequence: TGTGCCAGCAGGCTAGCGGCCGGGGAGCTGTTTTTT. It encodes CASRLAAGELFF.

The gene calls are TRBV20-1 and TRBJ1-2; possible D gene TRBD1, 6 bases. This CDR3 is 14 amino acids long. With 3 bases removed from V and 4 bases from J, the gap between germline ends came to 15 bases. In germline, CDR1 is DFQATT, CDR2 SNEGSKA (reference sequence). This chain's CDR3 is CSASPGGLGYGYTF. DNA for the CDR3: TGCAGTGCTAGCCCGGGGGGCCTGGGCTATGGCTACACCTTC.

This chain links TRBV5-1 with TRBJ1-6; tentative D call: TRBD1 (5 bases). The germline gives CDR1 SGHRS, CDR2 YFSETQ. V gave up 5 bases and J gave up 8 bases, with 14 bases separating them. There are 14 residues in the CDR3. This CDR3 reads CASSFRDVDSPLHF. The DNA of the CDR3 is TGCGCCAGCAGTTTCAGGGACGTCGATTCACCCCTCCACTTT.

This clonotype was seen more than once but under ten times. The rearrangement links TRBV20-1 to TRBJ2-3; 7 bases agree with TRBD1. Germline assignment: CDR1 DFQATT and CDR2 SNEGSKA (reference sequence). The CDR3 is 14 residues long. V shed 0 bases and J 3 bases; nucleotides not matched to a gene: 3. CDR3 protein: CSARDGRGTDTQYF. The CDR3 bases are TGCAGTGCTAGAGATGGCAGGGGGACAGATACGCAGTATTTT.

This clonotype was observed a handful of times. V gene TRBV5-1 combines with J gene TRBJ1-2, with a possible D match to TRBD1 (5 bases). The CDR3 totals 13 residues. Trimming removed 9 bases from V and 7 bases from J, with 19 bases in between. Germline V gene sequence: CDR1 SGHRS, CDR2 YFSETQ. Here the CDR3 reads CATTPRGGGGYTF. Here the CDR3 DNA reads TGCGCCACCACCCCGCGGGGGGGTGGTGGCTACACCTTC.

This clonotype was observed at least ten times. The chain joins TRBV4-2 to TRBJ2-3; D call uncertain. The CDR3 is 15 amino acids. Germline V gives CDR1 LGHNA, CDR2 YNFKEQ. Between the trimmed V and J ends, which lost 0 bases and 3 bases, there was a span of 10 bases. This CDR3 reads CASSQESLGTDTQYF. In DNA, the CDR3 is TGTGCCAGCAGCCAAGAGAGTTTGGGTACAGATACGCAGTATTTT.

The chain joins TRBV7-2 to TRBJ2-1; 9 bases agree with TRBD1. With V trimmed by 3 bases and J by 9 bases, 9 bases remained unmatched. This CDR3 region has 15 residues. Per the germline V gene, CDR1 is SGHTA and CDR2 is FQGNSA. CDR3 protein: CASSLWTGASTEQFF. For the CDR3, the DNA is TGTGCCAGCAGCTTGTGGACAGGGGCATCTACTGAGCAGTTCTTC. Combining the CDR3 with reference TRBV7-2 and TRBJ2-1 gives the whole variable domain GAGVSQSPSNKVTEKGKDVELRCDPISGHTALYWYRQSLGQGLEFLIYFQGNSAPDKSGLPSDRFSAERTGGSVSTLTIQRTQQEDSAVYLCASSLWTGASTEQFFGPGTRLTVL.

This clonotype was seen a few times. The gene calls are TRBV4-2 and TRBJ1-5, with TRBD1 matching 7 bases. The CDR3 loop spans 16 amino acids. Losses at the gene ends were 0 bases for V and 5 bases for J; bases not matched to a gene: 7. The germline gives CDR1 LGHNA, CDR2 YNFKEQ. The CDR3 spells CASSQDAQGVDQPQHF. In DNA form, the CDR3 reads TGTGCCAGCAGCCAAGATGCCCAGGGGGTCGATCAGCCCCAGCATTTT.

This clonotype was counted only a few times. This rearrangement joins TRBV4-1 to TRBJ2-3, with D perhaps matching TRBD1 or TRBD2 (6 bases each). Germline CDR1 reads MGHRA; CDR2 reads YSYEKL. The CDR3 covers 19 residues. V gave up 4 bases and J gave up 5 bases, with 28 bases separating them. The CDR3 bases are TGCGCCAGCAGCCCTACCTGGGGGGCCGGCCCAGTGGGGGGAGATACGCAGTATTTT. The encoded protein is CASSPTWGAGPVGGDTQYF.

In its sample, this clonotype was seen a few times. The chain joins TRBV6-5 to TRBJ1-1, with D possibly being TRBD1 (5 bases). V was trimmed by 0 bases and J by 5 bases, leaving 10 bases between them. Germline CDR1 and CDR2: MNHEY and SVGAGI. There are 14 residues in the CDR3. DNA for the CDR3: TGTGCCAGCAGTTACTCTCGGGGGAGGACTGAAGCTTTCTTT. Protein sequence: CASSYSRGRTEAFF.

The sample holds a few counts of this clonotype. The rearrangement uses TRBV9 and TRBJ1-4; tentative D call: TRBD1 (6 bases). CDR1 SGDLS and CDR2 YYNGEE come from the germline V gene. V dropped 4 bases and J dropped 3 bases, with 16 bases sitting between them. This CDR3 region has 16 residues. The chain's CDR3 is CASSKEGGRANEKLFF. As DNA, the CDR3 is TGTGCCAGCAGCAAAGAGGGGGGAAGGGCTAATGAAAAACTGTTTTTT.

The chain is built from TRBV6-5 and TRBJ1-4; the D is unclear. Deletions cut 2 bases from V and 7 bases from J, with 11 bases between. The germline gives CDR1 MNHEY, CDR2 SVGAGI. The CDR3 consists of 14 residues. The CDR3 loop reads CASSYVGVGEKLFF. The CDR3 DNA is TGTGCCAGCAGTTACGTCGGGGTTGGTGAAAAACTGTTTTTT.

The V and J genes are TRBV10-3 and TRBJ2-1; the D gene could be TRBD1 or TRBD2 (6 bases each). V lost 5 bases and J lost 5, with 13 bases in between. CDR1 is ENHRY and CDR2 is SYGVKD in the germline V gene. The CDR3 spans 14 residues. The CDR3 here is CAISPGARDNEQFF. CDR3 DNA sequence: TGTGCCATCAGTCCGGGGGCGAGGGACAATGAGCAGTTCTTC.

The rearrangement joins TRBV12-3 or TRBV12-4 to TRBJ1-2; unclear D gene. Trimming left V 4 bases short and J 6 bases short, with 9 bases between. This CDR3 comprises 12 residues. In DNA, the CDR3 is TGTGCCAGCAGTTCCCCCGGGGATGGCTACACCTTC. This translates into CASSSPGDGYTF.

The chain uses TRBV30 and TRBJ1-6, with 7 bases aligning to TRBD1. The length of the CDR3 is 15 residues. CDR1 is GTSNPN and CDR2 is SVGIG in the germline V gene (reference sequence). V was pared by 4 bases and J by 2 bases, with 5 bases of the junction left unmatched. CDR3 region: CAWTTGTAYNSPLHF. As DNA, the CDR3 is TGTGCCTGGACAACCGGGACAGCCTATAATTCACCCCTCCACTTT.

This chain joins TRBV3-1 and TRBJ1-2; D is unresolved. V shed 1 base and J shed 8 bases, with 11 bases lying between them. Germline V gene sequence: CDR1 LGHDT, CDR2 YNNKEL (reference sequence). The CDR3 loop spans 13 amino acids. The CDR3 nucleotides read TGTGCCAGCAGCCAAGTGTCAGAAGGAGGCTACACCTTC. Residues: CASSQVSEGGYTF.

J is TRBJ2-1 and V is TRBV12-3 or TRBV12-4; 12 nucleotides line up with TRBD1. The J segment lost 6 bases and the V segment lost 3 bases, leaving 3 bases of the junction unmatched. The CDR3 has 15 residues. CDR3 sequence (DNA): TGTGCCAGCAGTTTGGGACAGGGGGCAAGCAATGAGCAGTTCTTC. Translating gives CASSLGQGASNEQFF.